This TCR beta chain appears in the sequencing data of a study of cytomegalovirus exposure and HLA in healthy donors. Overall study results and limits: Most sequenced TCRs were rare (though some public TCRs occurred in many donors).

PCR primers comprised 60 Vbeta and 13 Jbeta primers. TCRdb's table, derived via immunoSEQ multiplex PCR, lists solely in-frame clones and lacks some. The sample includes 150,000 or so clones, about 80% of them seen just once. As to this clone: Antigen specificity is unknown.

V dropped 2 bases and J dropped 0 bases, with 11 bases sitting between them. CDR1 is MDHEN, CDR2 SYDVKM, per germline. The length of the CDR3 is 17 residues. The chain uses TRBV28 and TRBJ1-6, with D perhaps TRBD1 (5 bases). What was sequenced was PBMCs. This sequence was found in a middle-aged woman in good health and CMV-seronegative. In nucleotides, the CDR3 is TGTGCCAGCAGTTTAGTGGGGCCTAGCTCCTATAATTCACCCCTCCACTTT. As protein: CASSLVGPSSYNSPLHF.